This T cell receptor beta chain came from a study of blood T cell repertoires in COVID-19. In the study overall: Acute-phase and convalescent COVID-19 samples originated in the United States, Italy and Spain.

The protocol was immunoSEQ multiplex PCR, while the TCRdb copy is restricted to in-frame clones and leaves out a portion. The table shows approximately 300,000 clones, with more than 90% occurring only once. Everyone who took part was roughly 18 to 95 years old, and they came from over 20 US areas. Input material: PBMCs or T cells enriched from blood (not recorded which). This TCR derives from a man in his sixties who had recovered from COVID-19.

The DNA for the CDR3 is TGTGCCAGCAGCTTAGGGACAGCCTACGAGCAGTACTTC. This codes for CASSLGTAYEQYF. The chain links TRBV11-2 to TRBJ2-7; D perhaps matches TRBD1 (6 bases). V lost 1 base, J lost 2 bases, and 6 bases lay in between. The CDR3 extends over 13 amino acids. Germline V CDR1 and CDR2: SGHAT, FQNNGV.